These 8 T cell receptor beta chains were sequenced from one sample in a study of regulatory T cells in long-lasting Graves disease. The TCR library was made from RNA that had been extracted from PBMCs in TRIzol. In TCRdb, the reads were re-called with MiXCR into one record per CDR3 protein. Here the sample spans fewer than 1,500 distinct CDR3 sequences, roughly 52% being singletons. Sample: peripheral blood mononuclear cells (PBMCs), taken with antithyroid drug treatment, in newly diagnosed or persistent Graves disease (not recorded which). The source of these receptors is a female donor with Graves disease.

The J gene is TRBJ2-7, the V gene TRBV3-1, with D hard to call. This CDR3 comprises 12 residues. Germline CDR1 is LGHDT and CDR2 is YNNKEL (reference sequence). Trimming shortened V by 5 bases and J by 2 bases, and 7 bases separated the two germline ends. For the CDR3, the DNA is TGTGCCAGCAGCGCAAGGCCCTACGAGCAGTACTTC. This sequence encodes CASSARPYEQYF.

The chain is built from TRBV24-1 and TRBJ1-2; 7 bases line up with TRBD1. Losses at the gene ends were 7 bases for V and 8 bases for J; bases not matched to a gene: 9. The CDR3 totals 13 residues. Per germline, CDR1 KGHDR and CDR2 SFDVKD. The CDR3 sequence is CATSRNRGEGYTF. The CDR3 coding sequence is TGTGCCACCAGCCGTAACAGGGGCGAAGGCTACACCTTC.

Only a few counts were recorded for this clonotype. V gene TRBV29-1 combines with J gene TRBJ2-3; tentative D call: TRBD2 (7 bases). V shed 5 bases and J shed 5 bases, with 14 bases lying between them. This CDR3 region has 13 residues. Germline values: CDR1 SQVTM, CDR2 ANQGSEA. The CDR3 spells CSVPGGQGDTQYF. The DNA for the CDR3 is TGCAGCGTTCCCGGGGGGCAGGGAGATACGCAGTATTTT.

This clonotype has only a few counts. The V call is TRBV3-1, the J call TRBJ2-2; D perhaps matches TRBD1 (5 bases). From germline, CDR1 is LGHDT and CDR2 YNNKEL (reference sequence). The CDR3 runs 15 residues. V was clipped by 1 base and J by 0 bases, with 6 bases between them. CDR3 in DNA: TGTGCCAGCAGCCAAGGGACATCGAACACCGGGGAGCTGTTTTTT. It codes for CASSQGTSNTGELFF.

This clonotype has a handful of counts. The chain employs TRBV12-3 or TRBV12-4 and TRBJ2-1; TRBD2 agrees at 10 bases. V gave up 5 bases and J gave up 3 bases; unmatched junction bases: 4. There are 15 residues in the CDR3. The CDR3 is CASSHTSGVYNEQFF. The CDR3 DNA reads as TGTGCCAGCAGTCACACTAGCGGGGTCTACAATGAGCAGTTCTTC.

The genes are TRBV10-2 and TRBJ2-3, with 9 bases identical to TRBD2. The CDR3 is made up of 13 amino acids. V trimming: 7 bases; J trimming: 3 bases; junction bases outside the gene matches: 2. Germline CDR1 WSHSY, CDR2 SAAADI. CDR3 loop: CASTAGGTDTQYF. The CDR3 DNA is TGCGCCAGCACAGCGGGAGGAACAGATACGCAGTATTTT.

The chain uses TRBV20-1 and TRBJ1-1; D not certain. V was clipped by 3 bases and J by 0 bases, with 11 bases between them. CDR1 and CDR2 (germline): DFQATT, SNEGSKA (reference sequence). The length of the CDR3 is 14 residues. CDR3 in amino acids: CSARSGQMNTEAFF. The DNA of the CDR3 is TGCAGTGCTAGGAGCGGCCAAATGAACACTGAAGCTTTCTTT.

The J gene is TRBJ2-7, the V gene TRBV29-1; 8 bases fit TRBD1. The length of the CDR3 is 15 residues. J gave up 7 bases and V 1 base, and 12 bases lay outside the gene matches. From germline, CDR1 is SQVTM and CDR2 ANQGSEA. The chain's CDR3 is CSVEGDRGSGEEQYF. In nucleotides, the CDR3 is TGCAGCGTTGAAGGCGACAGGGGTAGCGGCGAGGAGCAGTACTTC.